These 26 T cell receptor beta chains share one sample of origin, sequenced in a study of blood T cell repertoires in COVID-19. Libraries were prepared by immunoSEQ multiplex PCR; TCRdb keeps only in-frame clonotypes and omits some of them. In the table there are fewer than 15,000 clones, around 88% of which are singletons. The sample was peripheral blood. The receptor set was obtained from a man aged 80 or over with acute or convalescent COVID-19.

With regard to this clone: A junction end diverges from the germline sequence, so it may reflect a read error. The chain joins TRBV7-7 to TRBJ2-1; 7 bases map to TRBD2. The CDR3 length is 15 residues. Germline-derived CDR1 and CDR2 are SSHAT and FNYEAQ (reference sequence). In nucleotides, the CDR3 is TGTGCTAGCAGCTCCTGGAGCGGGGATTTAAATGAGCAGTTCTTC. Translation: CASSSWSGDLNEQFF.

The chain uses TRBV6-5 and TRBJ2-5; TRBD2 matches 9 bases. Germline V gene data show CDR1 as MNHEY and CDR2 as SVGAGI. V lost 6 bases, J lost 5 bases, and 10 bases stayed unmatched. CDR3 size: 15 residues. In DNA, the CDR3 is TGTGCCAGCAGAGGCCTGGGACTAGCCGTGGAGACCCAGTACTTC. It encodes CASRGLGLAVETQYF.

The rearrangement joins TRBV20-1 to TRBJ1-2, with D uncertain. The CDR3 is 13 residues long. Germline-derived CDR1 and CDR2 are DFQATT and SNEGSKA (reference sequence). The V end was cut by 3 bases, the J end by 4 bases, with 12 bases between. As DNA, the CDR3 is TGCAGTGCTAGTGATATCCATAGCTATGGCTACACCTTC. Translation: CSASDIHSYGYTF.

The chain uses TRBV29-1 and TRBJ2-5; D not certain. The CDR3 spans 11 residues. The germline V and J ends were trimmed by 7 bases and 2 bases, with 8 bases remaining between them. In germline, CDR1 is SQVTM, CDR2 ANQGSEA. The CDR3 DNA sequence: TGCAGCGCGGGTCCTCAAGAGACCCAGTACTTC. Encoded protein: CSAGPQETQYF.

The genes are TRBV6-5 and TRBJ2-4; TRBD1 aligns across 7 bases. This CDR3 has 16 amino acids. CDR1 and CDR2 from the germline V gene are MNHEY and SVGAGI. The V segment lost 8 bases and the J segment 7 bases; nucleotides outside the gene matches: 17. The CDR3: CASGFQARGWMNIQYF. The CDR3 DNA follows: TGTGCCAGCGGTTTCCAAGCCAGGGGGTGGATGAACATTCAGTACTTC.

This clone was seen just once. CDR3 amino acids: CASSFDRNGYTF. CDR3 DNA: TGTGCCAGCAGCTTCGACAGAAATGGCTACACCTTC. The chain carries TRBV7-3 and TRBJ1-2; the D gene is possibly TRBD1 (5 bases). Looked up from germline, CDR1 is SGHTA and CDR2 is FQGTGA. The CDR3 runs 12 residues. V was pared by 3 bases and J by 6 bases, with 8 bases between. Filled out from reference TRBV7-3 and TRBJ1-2, the complete variable domain reads GAGVSQTPSNKVTEKGKYVELRCDPISGHTALYWYRQSLGQGPEFLIYFQGTGAADDSGLPNDRFFAVRPEGSVSTLKIQRTERGDSAVYLCASSFDRNGYTFGSGTRLTVV.

The rearrangement joins TRBV5-8 to TRBJ1-3, with D perhaps TRBD1 (6 bases). The V and J ends lost 5 bases and 0 bases respectively, with 15 bases between them. CDR3 length: 16 amino acids. Germline V CDR1 and CDR2: SGHTS, YDEGEE. In DNA form, the CDR3 reads TGTGCCAGCAGTACCGGGACATTGAGCTCTGGAAACACCATATATTTT. This translates into CASSTGTLSSGNTIYF.

In DNA, the CDR3 is TGTGCCAGCAGCCCTCGGGGCTCTGGGGCCAACGTCCTGACTTTC. Its translation: CASSPRGSGANVLTF. The chain combines TRBV3-1 (or the pseudogene TRBV3-2) with TRBJ2-6; D is perhaps TRBD2 (5 bases). Per the germline V gene, CDR1 is LGHDT and CDR2 is YNNKEL (reference sequence). The CDR3 covers 15 residues. The germline V and J ends were trimmed by 4 bases and 0 bases, with 7 bases remaining between them.

The V and J genes are TRBV6-1 and TRBJ2-7; D is ambiguous. Germline CDR1 is MNHNS and CDR2 is SASEGT. The V end was cut by 0 bases, the J end by 1 base, with 10 bases between. The CDR3 has 15 amino acids. CDR3 loop: CASSEAWAVSYEQYF. As DNA, the CDR3 is TGTGCCAGCAGTGAAGCGTGGGCAGTTTCCTACGAGCAGTACTTC.

This sequence joins TRBV19 and TRBJ1-1; tentatively, D is TRBD1 (6 bases). The CDR3 has 17 residues. Per the germline V gene, CDR1 is LNHDA and CDR2 is SQIVND (reference sequence). With 9 bases removed from V and 1 base from J, the gap between germline ends came to 24 bases. The CDR3 protein is CASAPRGQLWGNTEAFF. The CDR3 DNA reads TGTGCCAGCGCCCCGCGGGGGCAGCTCTGGGGGAACACTGAAGCTTTCTTT.

In its sample, this clone was seen once. V and J are TRBV15 and TRBJ2-7, with 7 bases matching TRBD1. The CDR3 is made up of 13 amino acids. After removal of 2 bases from V and 2 bases from J, the junction contained 0 bases not matched to a gene. Germline V gives CDR1 LNHNV, CDR2 YYDKDF (reference sequence). The DNA of the CDR3 is TGTGCCACCAGCAGACAGGGGGCCTACGAGCAGTACTTC. It is translated as CATSRQGAYEQYF.

The chain uses TRBV7-2 and TRBJ2-1; tentative D call: TRBD1 (6 bases). Germline CDR1 is SGHTA and CDR2 is FQGNSA. The V gene lost 5 bases and the J gene lost 6 bases, with 17 bases spanning the gap. This CDR3 region has 15 residues. CDR3 DNA: TGTGCCAGCAGCCCGATGGGGGCTCCCAGCAATGAGCAGTTCTTC. Its translation: CASSPMGAPSNEQFF.

The genes are TRBV2 and TRBJ1-6; 10 nucleotides align to TRBD1. The CDR3 length is 15 residues. V lost 3 bases and J lost 10; bases outside the gene matches: 6. Germline V gene data show CDR1 as SNHLY and CDR2 as FYNNEI. The CDR3 sequence is CASSEGQGKQSPLHF. The CDR3 DNA is TGTGCCAGCAGTGAGGGACAGGGGAAACAATCACCCCTCCACTTT. The full variable domain, completed using reference TRBV2 and TRBJ1-6, is EPEVTQTPSHQVTQMGQEVILRCVPISNHLYFYWYRQILGQKVEFLVSFYNNEISEKSEIFDDQFSVERPDGSNFTLKIRSTKLEDSAMYFCASSEGQGKQSPLHFGNGTRLTVT.

This chain joins TRBV5-1 and TRBJ1-2; tentative D call: TRBD1 (5 bases). The CDR3 is 14 residues long. In germline, CDR1 is SGHRS, CDR2 YFSETQ. V was trimmed by 5 bases and J by 3 bases, leaving 14 bases between them. CDR3 region: CASREGPQDYGYTF. The CDR3 DNA follows: TGCGCCAGCAGGGAGGGACCGCAGGACTATGGCTACACCTTC.

As for this clone: At one boundary the junction diverges from the germline segment, which might be a read error. J is TRBJ1-3 and V is TRBV5-1; possible D gene TRBD1, 6 bases. This CDR3 comprises 14 residues. Germline CDR1 is SGHRS and CDR2 is YFSETQ. The CDR3 sequence: CARSRGGVGDTIYF. CDR3 nucleotides: TGCGCCCGCAGCCGAGGGGGGGTCGGAGACACCATATATTTT.

V is TRBV15 and J is TRBJ2-3, with 7 bases matching TRBD1. Germline CDR1 and CDR2: LNHNV and YYDKDF (reference sequence). V trimming: 1 base; J trimming: 1 base; junction bases outside the gene matches: 11. The CDR3 contains 18 residues. CDR3 in amino acids: CATSRGRYRGPGTDTQYF. CDR3 in DNA: TGTGCCACCAGCAGAGGTAGATACAGGGGACCAGGCACAGATACGCAGTATTTT.

Concerning this clone: Other DNA sequences in this specimen translate into the identical CDR3. V usage is TRBV7-9 and J usage is TRBJ2-1; 7 bases are a match to TRBD1. V was pared by 5 bases and J by 8 bases, with 3 bases of the junction left unmatched. Germline values: CDR1 SEHNR, CDR2 FQNEAQ (reference sequence). The CDR3 has 12 amino acids. CDR3: CASSRQGDEQFF. The DNA of the CDR3 is TGTGCCAGCAGCCGACAGGGCGATGAGCAGTTCTTC.

J is TRBJ1-2 and V is TRBV11-2; 7 nucleotides line up with TRBD1. The trim removed 6 bases at V and 8 bases at J, leaving 9 bases unmatched. The CDR3 length is 13 residues. Germline V gene lookup returns CDR1 SGHAT and CDR2 FQNNGV. The CDR3 nucleotides are TGTGCCAGCAGTCAAGACAGGGAACGAGGCTACACCTTC. Translating it yields CASSQDRERGYTF.

This chain uses TRBV9 with TRBJ2-3; TRBD2 agrees at 15 bases. Unmatched junction bases numbered 8, after V lost 4 bases and J lost 11 bases. The germline CDR1 and CDR2 sequences are SGDLS and YYNGEE. This CDR3 is 15 amino acids long. DNA for the CDR3: TGTGCCAGCAGCCCCATCCCGGGACTAGCGGGGGGGCAGTATTTT. It translates to CASSPIPGLAGGQYF.

The chain has TRBV5-1 and TRBJ2-5; 8 bases are shared with TRBD2. V dropped 4 bases and J dropped 5; count of bases not matched to a gene: 10. CDR3 size: 15 residues. The germline V gene encodes CDR1 SGHRS and CDR2 YFSETQ. CDR3 sequence: CASSAPGLGGETQYF. CDR3 in DNA: TGCGCCAGCAGCGCCCCGGGACTAGGGGGGGAGACCCAGTACTTC.

This chain links TRBV13 with TRBJ2-7; a possible D gene is TRBD1 (6 bases). The CDR3 spans 14 residues. Between the trimmed V and J ends, which lost 2 bases and 5 bases, there was a span of 13 bases. CDR1 is PRHDT, CDR2 FYEKMQ, per germline (reference sequence). The DNA for the CDR3 is TGTGCCAGCAGCTTAAAGTTGACAGGCCACGAGCAGTACTTC. Protein sequence: CASSLKLTGHEQYF.

This chain uses TRBV5-1 with TRBJ2-3, with D possibly TRBD1 on 5 matching bases. Per the germline V gene, CDR1 is SGHRS and CDR2 is YFSETQ. This CDR3 has 12 residues. Trimming took off 0 bases at V and 6 bases at J, with 5 bases between the two ends. CDR3 DNA: TGCGCCAGCAGCTTGGAGGGGGATACGCAGTATTTT. Protein product: CASSLEGDTQYF. Looking up the rest from reference TRBV5-1 and TRBJ2-3 gives the full variable domain: KAGVTQTPRYLIKTRGQQVTLSCSPISGHRSVSWYQQTPGQGLQFLFEYFSETQRNKGNFPGRFSGRQFSNSRSEMNVSTLELGDSALYLCASSLEGDTQYFGPGTRLTVL.

This chain joins TRBV11-2 and TRBJ2-1; 8 bases match TRBD2. J gave up 4 bases and V 1 base, and 6 bases lay outside the gene matches. Germline values: CDR1 SGHAT, CDR2 FQNNGV. CDR3 size: 16 residues. CDR3 bases: TGTGCCAGCAGCTTAGTGATAGCGGGGCCGTACAATGAGCAGTTCTTC. Protein sequence: CASSLVIAGPYNEQFF.

The chain is built from TRBV19 and TRBJ1-3, with TRBD1 matching 8 bases. The V segment lost 4 bases and the J segment 2 bases; nucleotides outside the gene matches: 1. Per the germline V gene, CDR1 is LNHDA and CDR2 is SQIVND (reference sequence). The CDR3 spans 14 residues. CDR3 sequence (DNA): TGTGCCAGTAGTACAGGGGGCCCTGGAAACACCATATATTTT. Protein: CASSTGGPGNTIYF.

The chain couples TRBV18 to TRBJ1-6; 9 bases map to TRBD1. There are 17 residues in the CDR3. V lost 3 bases to trimming and J lost 4 bases; unmatched junction nucleotides: 7. Germline-derived CDR1 and CDR2 are KGHSH and LQKENI. This CDR3 is CASSPGTGQTYNSPLHF. CDR3 DNA: TGTGCCAGCTCACCCGGGACAGGGCAAACTTATAATTCACCCCTCCACTTT.

This clone was counted a few times. This chain connects TRBV7-9 to TRBJ1-2; D remains ambiguous. Germline-derived CDR1 and CDR2 are SEHNR and FQNEAQ (reference sequence). The length of the CDR3 is 15 residues. V lost 3 bases and J lost 4, with 15 bases in between. This chain's CDR3 is CASSFGEGGSYGYTF. DNA for the CDR3: TGTGCCAGCAGCTTCGGGGAGGGTGGGAGCTATGGCTACACCTTC.